The subject of this entry is one T cell receptor (beta chain). Its antigen is not identified. The data are from a study of human T cells and chemical hapten exposure. The time point was: patch test 1, 2 weeks after DPC sensitization. The treatment is: therapeutic diphenylcyclopropenone sensitization with weekly scalp DPC. Study-level points and caveats: Large CDR3 similarity clusters arose significantly more often from expanded TCRs than from controls.

TCRdb called the RACE reads again in MiXCR, with one record for every CDR3 protein. The table lists about 360,000 distinct CDR3 sequences, around 4.8% of them singletons, with under 3% in the top ten. Germline CDR1 and CDR2: SGHRS and YFSETQ. V was pared by 0 bases and J by 4 bases, with 4 bases of the junction left unmatched. This CDR3 has 15 residues. This TCR was recovered from a woman aged 45-60 years with alopecia areata. Some clones in this sample may be carry-over from other donors' samples. This chain links TRBV5-1 with TRBJ2-7; TRBD2 matches 10 bases. Specimen: whole blood, collected in connection with sensitization to the hapten diphenylcyclopropenone (DPC). CDR3 DNA: TGCGCCAGCAGCTTGGCCGCTAGCGGGAGTTACGAGCAGTACTTC. This sequence encodes CASSLAASGSYEQYF. The full variable domain, rest sourced from reference TRBV5-1 and TRBJ2-7, is KAGVTQTPRYLIKTRGQQVTLSCSPISGHRSVSWYQQTPGQGLQFLFEYFSETQRNKGNFPGRFSGRQFSNSRSEMNVSTLELGDSALYLCASSLAASGSYEQYFGPGTRLTVT.